A single sample gave rise to the 31 T cell receptor beta chains below, sequenced in a study of beta chain features in type 1 diabetes. Reverse transcription of all isolated RNA meant that expressed TCRB transcripts were sequenced. TCRdb's copy holds only in-frame clones and misses some; the assay was immunoSEQ multiplex PCR. The repertoire includes roughly 260,000 clones, roughly 11% of them detected once, and more than 0.015% sits in the top ten. Their antigen targets remain unknown. Study-level points and caveats: In all four CD4+ subsets, TCRB CDR3 length was significantly, moderately reduced in type 1 diabetes.

The specimen sequenced was naive CD4+ T cells from blood. Receptors were obtained from a young man with type 1 diabetes.

This clone was picked up a small number of times. The rearrangement uses TRBV30 and TRBJ2-7; 7 nucleotides agree with TRBD1. After removal of 5 bases from V and 3 bases from J, the junction contained 10 bases not matched to a gene. Germline values: CDR1 GTSNPN, CDR2 SVGIG (reference sequence). This CDR3 spans 14 amino acids. In DNA, the CDR3 is TGTGCCTGGGCGACAGGGAAAGGAATCTACGAGCAGTACTTC. This gives the protein CAWATGKGIYEQYF.

This clone appeared a few times. This chain joins TRBV18 and TRBJ1-2; D unresolved. The V gene's germline CDR1 is KGHSH and CDR2 LQKENI. The V gene lost 4 bases and the J gene lost 2 bases, with 5 bases spanning the gap. The CDR3 covers 12 residues. Written as DNA, the CDR3 is TGTGCCAGCTCACTAATCAACTATGGCTACACCTTC. Amino acids: CASSLINYGYTF.

This clone has just a few counts. The rearrangement links TRBV2 to TRBJ2-3; 15 bases line up with TRBD2. V shed 8 bases and J 3 bases; nucleotides not matched to a gene: 3. The germline gives CDR1 SNHLY, CDR2 FYNNEI. The CDR3 has 15 residues. The CDR3 loop is CASSGLAGGTDTQYF. The CDR3 bases are TGTGCCAGCTCGGGACTAGCGGGGGGAACAGATACGCAGTATTTT. The full variable domain, its missing parts supplied by reference TRBV2 and TRBJ2-3, is EPEVTQTPSHQVTQMGQEVILRCVPISNHLYFYWYRQILGQKVEFLVSFYNNEISEKSEIFDDQFSVERPDGSNFTLKIRSTKLEDSAMYFCASSGLAGGTDTQYFGPGTRLTVL.

This clone has just a few counts. The CDR3: CASSSYGSLYYNEQFF. The DNA of the CDR3 is TGTGCCAGCAGCTCGTACGGGTCGCTATACTACAATGAGCAGTTCTTC. The chain has TRBV7-9 and TRBJ2-1; the D is unclear. V was shortened by 4 bases and J by 3 bases, with 16 bases between the two germline ends. Looked up from germline, CDR1 is SEHNR and CDR2 is FQNEAQ (reference sequence). The CDR3 loop spans 16 amino acids.

This clone was recorded a few times. The chain links TRBV18 to TRBJ1-4, with D possibly TRBD1 on 6 matching bases. CDR3 length: 16 residues. Germline assignment: CDR1 KGHSH and CDR2 LQKENI. V was trimmed by 0 bases and J by 7 bases, leaving 15 bases between them. The CDR3 DNA follows: TGTGCCAGCTCACCACCCAACGGGGGGCTTTCTGAAAAACTGTTTTTT. This codes for CASSPPNGGLSEKLFF.

The chain recombines TRBV7-3 with TRBJ1-6; a weak D match, TRBD1 (5 bases). Trimming shortened V by 2 bases and J by 12 bases, and 11 bases separated the two germline ends. The CDR3 has 13 amino acids. Per germline, CDR1 SGHTA and CDR2 FQGTGA. The CDR3 DNA is TGTGCCAGCAGCTTAGGGGCACCACTACCCCTCCACTTT. It translates to CASSLGAPLPLHF.

The rearrangement links TRBV28 to TRBJ2-7; D perhaps matches TRBD2 (6 bases). The CDR3 loop spans 14 amino acids. CDR1 and CDR2 (germline): MDHEN, SYDVKM. The V and J ends lost 3 bases and 0 bases respectively, with 9 bases between them. The CDR3 spells CASSFAGSSYEQYF. In DNA form, the CDR3 reads TGTGCCAGCAGTTTTGCGGGGTCCTCCTACGAGCAGTACTTC.

This clone was found a few times. The chain uses TRBV4-1 and TRBJ2-2; D is uncertain. CDR1 and CDR2 from the germline V gene are MGHRA and YSYEKL. The length of the CDR3 is 14 residues. V was shortened by 4 bases and J by 2 bases, with 8 bases between the two germline ends. CDR3 nucleotides: TGCGCCAGCAGCCTCTCGGTAAACACCGGGGAGCTGTTTTTT. Amino acid sequence: CASSLSVNTGELFF.

This clone was detected a few times. The J gene is TRBJ1-1, the V gene TRBV5-1; 7 bases match TRBD1. This CDR3 is built from 14 residues. CDR1 is SGHRS and CDR2 is YFSETQ in the germline V gene. Unmatched junction bases numbered 6, after V lost 0 bases and J lost 7 bases. The CDR3 sequence is CASSLAGGHGEAFF. The CDR3 coding sequence is TGCGCCAGCAGCTTGGCAGGGGGTCATGGTGAAGCTTTCTTT.

This clone was detected only a few times. The chain combines TRBV4-1 with TRBJ1-6; D not resolved. This CDR3 contains 14 residues. Trimming took 1 base from V and 9 from J, leaving 10 bases between them. The germline CDR1 and CDR2 sequences are MGHRA and YSYEKL. The CDR3 bases are TGCGCCAGCAGCCAAGCCAGACCGGGTTCACCCCTCCACTTT. Translation: CASSQARPGSPLHF.

This clone has more than one count but fewer than ten. This same CDR3 is encoded by further DNA sequences in the sample. J is TRBJ2-7 and V is TRBV18; 7 positions match TRBD1. The CDR3 extends over 13 amino acids. Germline V CDR1 and CDR2: KGHSH, LQKENI. V dropped 4 bases and J dropped 2; count of bases not matched to a gene: 2. The CDR3 region is CASSRTGPYEQYF. The CDR3 DNA reads TGTGCCAGCTCACGGACAGGACCCTACGAGCAGTACTTC.

The CDR3, as DNA: TGCGCCAGCAGCTGGGGACAGGGAGACCAGTACTTC. Translating it yields CASSWGQGDQYF. The chain uses TRBV5-1 and TRBJ2-5, with 9 bases identical to TRBD1. Germline trimming cut 3 bases from V and 10 bases from J; bases unmatched to any gene: 4. CDR1 SGHRS and CDR2 YFSETQ come from the germline V gene. The CDR3 is 12 residues long.

The table lists this clone with a few counts. V is TRBV7-6 and J is TRBJ2-7; 9 nucleotides agree with TRBD1. Germline lookup yields CDR1 SGHVS and CDR2 FNYEAQ. The ends lost 5 bases at V and 2 bases at J; junction bases unmatched: 7. The CDR3 sequence is 15 residues long. The CDR3 coding sequence is TGTGCCAGCAGCCTCAGGACAGGGGAGACCTACGAGCAGTACTTC. This gives the protein CASSLRTGETYEQYF.

This clone was recorded a few times. The gene calls are TRBV9 and TRBJ2-7, with TRBD1 matching over 8 bases. The CDR3 covers 15 residues. Germline-derived CDR1 and CDR2 are SGDLS and YYNGEE. With 3 bases clipped from V and 2 bases from J, the junction kept 7 bases outside the gene matches. The CDR3 coding sequence is TGTGCCAGCAGCGGAAACTCGGGACAGGCCTACGAGCAGTACTTC. Translation gives CASSGNSGQAYEQYF.

Here the CDR3 DNA reads TGTGCCATCACTCCGTCCGGAGGGCACACTGAAGCTTTCTTT. It is translated as CAITPSGGHTEAFF. The V call is TRBV10-3, the J call TRBJ1-1; no firm D call. V was pared by 7 bases and J by 3 bases, with 15 bases between. Germline V gene lookup returns CDR1 ENHRY and CDR2 SYGVKD. This CDR3 contains 14 residues.

This clone was counted only a few times. The rearrangement joins TRBV6-5 to TRBJ2-5, with a possible D match to TRBD1 (7 bases). V shed 6 bases and J shed 9 bases, with 17 bases lying between them. CDR3 length equals 13 residues. Germline values: CDR1 MNHEY, CDR2 SVGAGI. CDR3 sequence: CASRRDSPGAQYF. The CDR3 DNA reads as TGTGCCAGCAGAAGGGACAGCCCGGGGGCCCAGTACTTC.

This clone was observed a handful of times. This chain uses TRBV6-5 with TRBJ1-5, with D possibly matching TRBD1 (5 bases). The CDR3 has 12 amino acids. Germline V gene lookup returns CDR1 MNHEY and CDR2 SVGAGI. With 5 bases removed from V and 8 bases from J, the gap between germline ends came to 10 bases. The CDR3 loop is CASSDPGKPQHF. Here the CDR3 DNA reads TGTGCCAGCAGTGACCCAGGGAAGCCCCAGCATTTT.

This chain uses TRBV30 with TRBJ2-3, with 12 bases fitting TRBD2. Germline loops: CDR1 GTSNPN, CDR2 SVGIG (reference sequence). This CDR3 spans 14 amino acids. The V and J ends lost 7 bases and 5 bases, in that order; junction bases with no gene match: 7. CDR3 coding DNA: TGTGCCTCTAGCGGGGGGGCTCTGGGAGATACGCAGTATTTT. Amino acid sequence: CASSGGALGDTQYF.

The V call is TRBV14, the J call TRBJ1-1; 9 bases are shared with TRBD1. With V trimmed by 4 bases and J by 5 bases, 8 bases remained unmatched. CDR1 and CDR2 (germline): SGHDN, FVKESK. This CDR3 region has 15 residues. As DNA, the CDR3 is TGTGCCAGCAGCCGTTCCGGACAGGGGAAGACTGAAGCTTTCTTT. It encodes CASSRSGQGKTEAFF.

The chain's CDR3 is CASSLGPRETQYF. CDR3 bases: TGTGCCAGCAGCTTGGGTCCCAGGGAGACCCAGTACTTC. This chain connects TRBV11-2 to TRBJ2-5; D not resolved. Trimming pared 3 bases from V and 5 bases from J, leaving 10 bases between. Germline values: CDR1 SGHAT, CDR2 FQNNGV. The CDR3 runs to 13 residues. Filled out from reference TRBV11-2 and TRBJ2-5, the complete variable domain reads EAGVAQSPRYKIIEKRQSVAFWCNPISGHATLYWYQQILGQGPKLLIQFQNNGVVDDSQLPKDRFSAERLKGVDSTLKIQPAKLEDSAVYLCASSLGPRETQYFGPGTRLLVL.

This chain links TRBV27 with TRBJ2-7, with D maybe TRBD1 (6 bases). This CDR3 has 15 amino acids. Germline values: CDR1 MNHEY, CDR2 SMNVEV (reference sequence). V was clipped by 3 bases and J by 3 bases, with 15 bases between them. The CDR3 here is CASSFKSGQNYEQYF. The DNA for the CDR3 is TGTGCCAGCAGTTTCAAGTCCGGACAGAACTACGAGCAGTACTTC.

This clone was observed a handful of times. J is TRBJ2-3 and V is TRBV7-9, with 9 bases fitting TRBD2. The CDR3 totals 14 residues. Looked up from germline, CDR1 is SEHNR and CDR2 is FQNEAQ (reference sequence). V gave up 4 bases and J gave up 3 bases; unmatched junction bases: 2. The DNA of the CDR3 is TGTGCCAGCAGCTGGACTAGCGAAACAGATACGCAGTATTTT. Translating it yields CASSWTSETDTQYF.

This clone was seen a few times. The rearrangement links TRBV5-4 to TRBJ2-7; D is ambiguous. Germline CDR1 reads SGHNT; CDR2 reads YYREEE (reference sequence). The ends were cut back, 0 bases at V and 3 bases at J, with 7 bases in the middle. This CDR3 is 13 amino acids long. In DNA, the CDR3 is TGTGCCAGCAGCTTGGGTAGCCTCTACGAGCAGTACTTC. Translation gives CASSLGSLYEQYF.

The chain joins TRBV9 to TRBJ1-6, with D unresolved. CDR1 SGDLS and CDR2 YYNGEE come from the germline V gene. This CDR3 has 17 amino acids. Trimming shortened V by 0 bases and J by 7 bases, and 17 bases separated the two germline ends. The chain's CDR3 is CASSVGRPNVANSPLHF. The CDR3 DNA sequence: TGTGCCAGCAGCGTAGGCAGGCCCAACGTTGCCAATTCACCCCTCCACTTT. Looking up the rest from reference TRBV9 and TRBJ1-6 gives the full variable domain: DSGVTQTPKHLITATGQRVTLRCSPRSGDLSVYWYQQSLDQGLQFLIQYYNGEERAKGNILERFSAQQFPDLHSELNLSSLELGDSALYFCASSVGRPNVANSPLHFGNGTRLTVT.

This clone was picked up a small number of times. DNA of the CDR3: TGTGCCAGCAGCTTAGTCGTAGACACCGGGGAGCTGTTTTTT. Residues: CASSLVVDTGELFF. V and J are TRBV11-1 and TRBJ2-2; D not certain. In germline, CDR1 is SGHAT, CDR2 FQDESV (reference sequence). V was clipped by 1 base and J by 3 bases, with 6 bases between them. CDR3 length: 14 residues.

The chain recombines TRBV29-1 with TRBJ2-7; 11 bases are a match to TRBD1. The CDR3 has 13 residues. V dropped 6 bases and J dropped 4; count of bases not matched to a gene: 5. In germline, CDR1 is SQVTM, CDR2 ANQGSEA. CDR3 DNA sequence: TGCAGCGTGGTTGGACAGGGGGCTTACGAGCAGTACTTC. It yields the protein CSVVGQGAYEQYF.

This clone has only a few counts. Sequence at one end of the junction differs from germline and may be a read error. The DNA for the CDR3 is TGTGCTAGCAGCCCTCTAGGGAACACCGGGGAGCTGTTTTTT. Translation: CASSPLGNTGELFF. This rearrangement joins TRBV7-7 to TRBJ2-2; D not resolved. This CDR3 comprises 14 residues. Germline V gives CDR1 SSHAT, CDR2 FNYEAQ (reference sequence).

This clone has a handful of counts. This chain connects TRBV5-6 to TRBJ2-3, with 8 bases that match TRBD2. This CDR3 comprises 17 residues. The J segment lost 4 bases and the V segment lost 4 bases, leaving 14 bases of the junction unmatched. Germline CDR1 SGHDT, CDR2 YYEEEE. The CDR3 protein is CASSNGGGGFRADTQYF. The CDR3 DNA is TGTGCCAGCAGCAATGGTGGCGGGGGGTTCCGCGCAGATACGCAGTATTTT.

This clone has a handful of counts. The V call is TRBV7-9, the J call TRBJ2-5; D gene uncertain. The ends were cut back, 4 bases at V and 1 base at J, with 10 bases in the middle. The CDR3 contains 14 residues. CDR1 is SEHNR, CDR2 FQNEAQ, per germline (reference sequence). The CDR3 sequence is CASSSSGTQETQYF. In DNA form, the CDR3 reads TGTGCCAGCAGCTCCTCTGGCACCCAAGAGACCCAGTACTTC.

This chain uses TRBV6-5 with TRBJ1-2; a possible D gene is TRBD1 (6 bases). Trimming left V 0 bases short and J 4 bases short, with 12 bases between. The length of the CDR3 is 15 residues. The V gene's germline CDR1 is MNHEY and CDR2 SVGAGI. In DNA form, the CDR3 reads TGTGCCAGCAGTTACTCCGGACAGCGGCTCTATGGCTACACCTTC. It codes for CASSYSGQRLYGYTF.

This clone was detected only a few times. The chain is built from TRBV7-2 and TRBJ1-2, with 7 bases that match TRBD1. Germline CDR1 SGHTA, CDR2 FQGNSA. J gave up 7 bases and V 2 bases, and 10 bases lay outside the gene matches. The CDR3 spans 15 residues. The CDR3 region is CASSLTRDSPSGYTF. Here the CDR3 DNA reads TGTGCCAGCAGCTTAACCCGGGACAGCCCCTCTGGCTACACCTTC.